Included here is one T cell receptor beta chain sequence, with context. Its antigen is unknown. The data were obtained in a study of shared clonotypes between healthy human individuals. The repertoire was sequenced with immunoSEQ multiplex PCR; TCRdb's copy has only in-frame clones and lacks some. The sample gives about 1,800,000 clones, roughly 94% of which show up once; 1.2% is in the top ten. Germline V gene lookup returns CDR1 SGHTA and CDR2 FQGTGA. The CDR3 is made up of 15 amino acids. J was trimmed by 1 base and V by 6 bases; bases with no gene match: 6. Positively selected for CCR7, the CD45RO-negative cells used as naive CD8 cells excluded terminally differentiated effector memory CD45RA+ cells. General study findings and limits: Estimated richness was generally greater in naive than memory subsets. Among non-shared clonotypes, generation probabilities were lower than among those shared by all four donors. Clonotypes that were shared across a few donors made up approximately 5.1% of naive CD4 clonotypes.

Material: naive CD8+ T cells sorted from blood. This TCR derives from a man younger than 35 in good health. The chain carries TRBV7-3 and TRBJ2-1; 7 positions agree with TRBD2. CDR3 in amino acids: CASRKEAGSYNEQFF. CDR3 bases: TGTGCCAGCAGGAAGGAAGCGGGGTCCTACAATGAGCAGTTCTTC.